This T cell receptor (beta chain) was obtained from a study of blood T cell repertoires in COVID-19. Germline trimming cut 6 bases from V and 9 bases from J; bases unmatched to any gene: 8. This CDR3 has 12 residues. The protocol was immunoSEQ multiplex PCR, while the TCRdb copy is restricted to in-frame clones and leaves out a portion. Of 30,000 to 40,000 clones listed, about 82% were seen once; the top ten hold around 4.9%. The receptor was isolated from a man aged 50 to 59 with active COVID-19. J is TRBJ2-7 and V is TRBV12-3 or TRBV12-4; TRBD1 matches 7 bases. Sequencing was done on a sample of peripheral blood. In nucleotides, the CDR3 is TGTGCCAGCAGGGGGGACAGCCCTTGGCAGTACTTC. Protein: CASRGDSPWQYF.